This T cell receptor beta chain emerged from a study of shared clonotypes between healthy human individuals. Study conclusions and caveats: Large sequencing depth failed to make sorted-subset sequencing complete, rarefaction showed. Roughly 5% of naive CD4 clonotypes were shared across a few donors. Relative to memory subsets, naive subsets generally showed larger estimated richness.

Generated by immunoSEQ multiplex PCR, the TCRdb table keeps only in-frame clones and is missing some. The sample has 2 million to 2.5 million clones, 85% to 95% seen once. Notes on this clone: Its antigen is undetermined.

The V gene lost 4 bases and the J gene lost 3 bases, with 18 bases spanning the gap. CDR1 is SGHRS and CDR2 is YFSETQ in the germline V gene. The CDR3 sequence is 16 residues long. Input material: naive CD4+ T cells from PBMCs. Noted subset: CD45RA+ positively selected. The receptor's source is a man aged 18 to 35 in good health. Some clones in this sample may be carry-over from other donors' samples. The chain is built from TRBV5-1 and TRBJ2-3, with D tentatively TRBD1 or TRBD2 (5 bases each). The CDR3 is CASSLGTHWGTDTQYF. DNA for the CDR3: TGCGCCAGCAGCCTCGGTACTCACTGGGGGACAGATACGCAGTATTTT. The full variable domain, in which reference TRBV5-1 and TRBJ2-3 provide the parts outside the CDR3, is KAGVTQTPRYLIKTRGQQVTLSCSPISGHRSVSWYQQTPGQGLQFLFEYFSETQRNKGNFPGRFSGRQFSNSRSEMNVSTLELGDSALYLCASSLGTHWGTDTQYFGPGTRLTVL.